This T cell receptor (beta chain) was captured in a study of T-cell reconstitution after alpha-beta-depleted transplantation in children. The library targeted TCRbeta and was prepared with unique molecular identifiers. TCRdb called the PCR reads again in MiXCR, with one record for every CDR3 protein. This repertoire shows some 490,000 distinct CDR3 sequences, around 12% found once; its top ten account for roughly 5.4%. This TCR came from a human donor who donated a stem cell graft to a child with combined immunodeficiency. Sequences were derived from PBMCs from the stem cell graft donor, sampled from the stem cell graft.

This CDR3 is CASSWLAVWSTGELFF. CDR3 DNA: TGTGCCAGCAGTTGGCTAGCGGTATGGAGCACCGGGGAGCTGTTTTTT. The chain employs TRBV6-6 and TRBJ2-2; 7 bases agree with TRBD2. This CDR3 is 16 amino acids long. Germline V gives CDR1 MNHNY, CDR2 SVGAGI (reference sequence). Trimming at V came to 4 bases and at J to 4 bases, leaving 9 bases not matched to a gene.